This T cell receptor (beta chain) came from a study of blood T cell repertoires in COVID-19. About the research overall: The United States, Italy and Spain provided the acute and convalescent COVID-19 samples.

With 3 bases removed from V and 2 bases from J, the gap between germline ends came to 12 bases. Germline lookup yields CDR1 SNHLY and CDR2 FYNNEI. The CDR3 consists of 15 residues. Per the authors' pipeline: Amplified reference gene primers provided the basis for estimating nucleated cell counts. Sequencing used immunoSEQ multiplex PCR; TCRdb keeps in-frame clones, though not all of them. The V and J calls and the clone size are those of that table, but D and trimming were determined from the DNA. The repertoire holds 310,000 or so clones, with around 90% as singletons. This clone is judged medium-sized. Seattle cases were enrolled at active infection and followed longitudinally.

The material sequenced was peripheral blood. The V gene is TRBV2, the J gene TRBJ2-3; D is possibly TRBD1 (6 bases). This TCR came from a young man with COVID-19, enrolled during active disease. The CDR3 DNA reads as TGTGCCAGCAGTGAGCGTGGACAGAACACAGATACGCAGTATTTT. Its translation: CASSERGQNTDTQYF. Drawing the rest from reference TRBV2 and TRBJ2-3, the complete variable domain is EPEVTQTPSHQVTQMGQEVILRCVPISNHLYFYWYRQILGQKVEFLVSFYNNEISEKSEIFDDQFSVERPDGSNFTLKIRSTKLEDSAMYFCASSERGQNTDTQYFGPGTRLTVL.